The rows below give T cell receptor beta chains drawn from one sample of a study of response to subunit inactivated influenza vaccine. From the RT-PCR reads, TCRdb called clonotypes with MiXCR, one entry per CDR3 protein. The repertoire holds roughly 780,000 distinct CDR3 sequences, with less than 20% as singletons. Sequencing used PBMCs from blood, obtained 4 to 6 days after vaccination. These receptor sequences come from a middle-aged man who received an inactivated influenza vaccine. CDR3s include the opening cysteine and the closing phenylalanine or tryptophan. D genes are given only for firm matches. Rows may omit the clone size; those that give it use once, few, many or a size class.

j_call clone_size d_call v_call cdr3_nt cdr3_aa
TRBJ1-2 few . TRBV12-3/TRBV12-4 TGTGCCAGCAGTTTAGGTACTCCAGGGCCAGCTAACTATGGCTACACCTTC CASSLGTPGPANYGYTF
TRBJ2-2 many . TRBV5-6 TGTGCCAGCAGCGTCTTACAGGGTAACACCGGGGAGCTGTTTTTT CASSVLQGNTGELFF
TRBJ2-7 once . TRBV4-1 TGCGCCAGCAGCCCGGGACTCCAAGGGTCCTACGAGCAGTACTTC CASSPGLQGSYEQYF
TRBJ1-1 . . TRBV12-3/TRBV12-4 TGTGCCAGCAGAATAGGGACAAGAGGGGGAGGGACGCTCTTT CASRIGTRGGGTLF
TRBJ1-1 . . TRBV3-1 TGTGCCAGCACCCTGATATCTGGAACTGAAGCTTTCTTT CASTLISGTEAFF
TRBJ2-1 few TRBD2 TRBV28 TGTGCCAGTTACGGCGGGGGGATATACAATGAGCAGTTCTTC CASYGGGIYNEQFF
TRBJ2-5 few . TRBV20-1 TGCAGTGCTAGAGATACAACCCAAGAGACCCAGTACTTC CSARDTTQETQYF
TRBJ2-1 . TRBD1 TRBV7-9 TGTGCCAGCAGCGCTGTCGGACAGGGCAGGTTCTTC CASSAVGQGRFF
TRBJ2-1 . TRBD2 TRBV7-9 TGTGCCAGCAGCTCAGGGAGGGACTACAATGAGCAGTTCTTC CASSSGRDYNEQFF
TRBJ2-3 few TRBD2 TRBV10-3 TGTGCCATCAGTGACACGGGGGGAACCACAGATACGCAGTATTTT CAISDTGGTTDTQYF
TRBJ1-3 few . TRBV10-3 TGTGCCATCACAGGGGATCCTGGAAACACCATATATTTT CAITGDPGNTIYF
TRBJ2-3 few . TRBV29-1 TGCAGCGTTGGGGTGGGACAAAGCACAGATACGCAGTATTTT CSVGVGQSTDTQYF
TRBJ2-7 . . TRBV6-2/TRBV6-3 TGTGCCAGCAGTTACTCCCGATCCTACGAGCAGTACTTC CASSYSRSYEQYF
TRBJ1-1 few . TRBV20-1 TGCAGTGCTGGGGGAACTGAAGCTTTCTTT CSAGGTEAFF
TRBJ2-1 . . TRBV27 TGTGCCAGCAGTTCTTTCCGGCGGGTTGCCTACAATGAGCAGTTCTTC CASSSFRRVAYNEQFF
TRBJ2-3 . . TRBV4-1 TGCGCCAGCAGTCGTCTTAGGATCGTGGCAGATACGCAGTATTTT CASSRLRIVADTQYF
TRBJ2-1 . . TRBV4-3 TGCGCCAGCAGCCAAGTTGGGACGGCTAACAATGAGCAGTTCTTC CASSQVGTANNEQFF
TRBJ1-2 . . TRBV7-9 TGTGCCAGCAGCTCCGGAGGTATTTTGGGCTACACCTTC CASSSGGILGYTF
TRBJ2-5 . . TRBV29-1 TGCAGCGTTGCTAAAACAGCGACCCGGTCAGAGACCCAGTACTTC CSVAKTATRSETQYF
TRBJ2-2 . . TRBV6-2/TRBV6-3 TGTGCCAGCAGTTACAGGCAGTATGGGACCGGGGAGCTGTTTTTT CASSYRQYGTGELFF
TRBJ2-1 few TRBD1 TRBV7-2 TGTGCCAGCAGCCGTCCCGGGACAGGGAAAGAGCAGTTCTTC CASSRPGTGKEQFF
TRBJ1-5 few TRBD1 TRBV10-3 TGTGCCATCGGTACAGGGGGCGGCAATCAGCCCCAGCATTTT CAIGTGGGNQPQHF
TRBJ1-2 once . TRBV7-2 TGTGCCAGCAGCCCGCCAACCCGCCAACAGCGCCCCTATGGCTACACCTTC CASSPPTRQQRPYGYTF
TRBJ1-1 few . TRBV20-1 TGCAGTGCTAGGTTTTCGACGAACACTGAAGCTTTCTTT CSARFSTNTEAFF
TRBJ2-7 many TRBD2 TRBV5-1 TGCGCCAGCAGCTTGGCCACTAGCGGGAGCTCCTACGAGCAGTACTTC CASSLATSGSSYEQYF
TRBJ2-1 . TRBD2 TRBV5-6 TGTGCCAGGAGCTCTTATGGCACTAGCGGGAGCTCCTACAATGAGCAGTTCTTC CARSSYGTSGSSYNEQFF
TRBJ2-3 few . TRBV7-2 TGTGCCAGCAGCTTATTGCTCACAGATACGCAGTATTTT CASSLLLTDTQYF
TRBJ2-5 few TRBD2 TRBV7-9 TGTGCCAGCAGCCCGACGACTAGCGGGGTTGAGACCCAGTACTTC CASSPTTSGVETQYF
TRBJ2-1 few TRBD2 TRBV10-3 TGTGCCATCAGTGAGTCGTCACTAGCGGCCTACAATGAGCAGTTCTTC CAISESSLAAYNEQFF
TRBJ1-6 . TRBD1 TRBV12-3/TRBV12-4 TGTGCCAGCAGCCCGGACAGGGGGTCATCACCCCTCCACTTT CASSPDRGSSPLHF
TRBJ2-5 few . TRBV18 TGTGCCAGCTCACCACAGAGGACCGGGGAGACCCAGTACTTC CASSPQRTGETQYF
TRBJ1-2 . TRBD1 TRBV6-5 TGTGCCAGCAGTTACGGTCATGGACAGGGGAACTATGGCTACACCTTC CASSYGHGQGNYGYTF
TRBJ1-2 many TRBD1 TRBV29-1 TGCAGCGTTGGGAAGGGGGCGGCGGGCTACACCTTC CSVGKGAAGYTF